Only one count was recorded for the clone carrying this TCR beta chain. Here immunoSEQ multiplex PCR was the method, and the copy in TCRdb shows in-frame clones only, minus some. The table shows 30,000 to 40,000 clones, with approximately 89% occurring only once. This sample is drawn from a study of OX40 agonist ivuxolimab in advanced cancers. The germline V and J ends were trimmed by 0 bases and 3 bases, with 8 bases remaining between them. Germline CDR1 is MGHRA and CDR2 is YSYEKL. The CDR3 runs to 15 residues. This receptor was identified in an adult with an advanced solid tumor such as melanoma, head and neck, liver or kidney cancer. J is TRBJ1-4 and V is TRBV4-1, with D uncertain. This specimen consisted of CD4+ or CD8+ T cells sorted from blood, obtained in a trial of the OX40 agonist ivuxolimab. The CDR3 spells CASSQEDEANEKLFF. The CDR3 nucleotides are TGCGCCAGCAGCCAAGAAGACGAGGCTAATGAAAAACTGTTTTTT.